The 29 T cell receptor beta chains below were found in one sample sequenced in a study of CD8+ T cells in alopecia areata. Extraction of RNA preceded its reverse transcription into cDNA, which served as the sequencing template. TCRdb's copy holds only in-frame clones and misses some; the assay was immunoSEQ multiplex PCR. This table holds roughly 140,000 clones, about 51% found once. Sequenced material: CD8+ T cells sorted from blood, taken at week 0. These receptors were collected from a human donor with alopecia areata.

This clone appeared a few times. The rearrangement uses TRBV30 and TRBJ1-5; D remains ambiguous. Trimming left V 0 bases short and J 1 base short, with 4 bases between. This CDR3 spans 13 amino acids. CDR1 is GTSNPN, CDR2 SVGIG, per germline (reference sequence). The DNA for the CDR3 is TGTGCCTGGAGTGTAATGAGCAATCAGCCCCAGCATTTT. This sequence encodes CAWSVMSNQPQHF.

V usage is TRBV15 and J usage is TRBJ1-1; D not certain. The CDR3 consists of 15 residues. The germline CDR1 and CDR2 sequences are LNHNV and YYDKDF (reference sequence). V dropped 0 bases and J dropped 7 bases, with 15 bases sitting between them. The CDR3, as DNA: TGTGCCACCAGCAGAGATTCTGCAGCAGCCCATGAAGCTTTCTTT. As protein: CATSRDSAAAHEAFF.

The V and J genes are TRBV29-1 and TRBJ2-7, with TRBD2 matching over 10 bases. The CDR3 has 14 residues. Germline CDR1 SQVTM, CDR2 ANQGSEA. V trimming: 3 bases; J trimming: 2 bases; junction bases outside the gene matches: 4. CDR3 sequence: CSVDSGGPAYEQYF. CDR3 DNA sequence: TGCAGCGTTGATAGCGGGGGGCCCGCCTACGAGCAGTACTTC.

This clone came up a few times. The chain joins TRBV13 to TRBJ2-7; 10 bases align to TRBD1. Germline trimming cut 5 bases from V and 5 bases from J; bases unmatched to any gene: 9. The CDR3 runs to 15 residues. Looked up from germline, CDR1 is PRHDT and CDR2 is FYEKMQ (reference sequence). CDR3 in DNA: TGTGCCAGCAGCGGAATCACGGACAGGGGGGACGAGCAGTACTTC. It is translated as CASSGITDRGDEQYF.

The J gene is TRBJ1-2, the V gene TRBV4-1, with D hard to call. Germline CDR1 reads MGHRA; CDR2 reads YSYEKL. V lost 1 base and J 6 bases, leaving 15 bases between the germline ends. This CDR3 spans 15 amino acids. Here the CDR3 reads CASSQVAIGRNGYTF. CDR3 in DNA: TGCGCCAGCAGCCAAGTAGCGATTGGGCGGAATGGCTACACCTTC.

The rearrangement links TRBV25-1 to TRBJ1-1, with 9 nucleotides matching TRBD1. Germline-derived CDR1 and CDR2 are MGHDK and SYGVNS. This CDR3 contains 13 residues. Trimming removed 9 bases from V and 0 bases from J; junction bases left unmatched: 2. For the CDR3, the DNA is TGTGCCAGTGGGACAGGGATGAACACTGAAGCTTTCTTT. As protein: CASGTGMNTEAFF.

CDR3 bases: TGCGCCAGCAGTGAGTCTGGAAGGGGCAGCGACTATGGCTACACCTTC. Its translation is CASSESGRGSDYGYTF. The chain recombines TRBV10-2 with TRBJ1-2; D might be TRBD1 (5 bases). V gave up 0 bases and J gave up 3 bases, with 14 bases separating them. This CDR3 has 16 residues. CDR1 and CDR2 from the germline V gene are WSHSY and SAAADI.

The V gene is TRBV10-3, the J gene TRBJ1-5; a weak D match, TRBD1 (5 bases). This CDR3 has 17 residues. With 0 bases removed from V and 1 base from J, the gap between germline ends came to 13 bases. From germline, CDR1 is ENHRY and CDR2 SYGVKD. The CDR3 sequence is CAISESYWGDSNQPQHF. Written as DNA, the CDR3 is TGTGCCATCAGTGAGTCATATTGGGGGGACAGCAATCAGCCCCAGCATTTT.

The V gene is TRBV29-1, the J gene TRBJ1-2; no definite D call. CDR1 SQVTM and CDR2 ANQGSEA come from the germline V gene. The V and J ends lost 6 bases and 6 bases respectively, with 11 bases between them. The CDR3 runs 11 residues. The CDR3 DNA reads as TGCAGCGTCCCCCACAAGAATGGCTACACCTTC. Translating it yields CSVPHKNGYTF.

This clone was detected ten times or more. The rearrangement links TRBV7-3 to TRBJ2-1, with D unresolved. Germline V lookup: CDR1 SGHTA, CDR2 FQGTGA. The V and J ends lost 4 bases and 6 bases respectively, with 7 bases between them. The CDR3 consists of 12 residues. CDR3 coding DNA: TGTGCCAGCAGCTCGGAACTCAATGAGCAGTTCTTC. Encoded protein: CASSSELNEQFF.

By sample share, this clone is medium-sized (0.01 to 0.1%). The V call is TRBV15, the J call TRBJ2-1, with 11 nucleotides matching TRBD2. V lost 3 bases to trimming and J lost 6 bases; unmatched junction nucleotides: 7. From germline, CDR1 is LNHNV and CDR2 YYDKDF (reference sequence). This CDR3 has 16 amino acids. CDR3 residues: CATSRDSGGETNEQFF. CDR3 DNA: TGTGCCACCAGCAGGGATAGCGGGGGGGAGACCAATGAGCAGTTCTTC.

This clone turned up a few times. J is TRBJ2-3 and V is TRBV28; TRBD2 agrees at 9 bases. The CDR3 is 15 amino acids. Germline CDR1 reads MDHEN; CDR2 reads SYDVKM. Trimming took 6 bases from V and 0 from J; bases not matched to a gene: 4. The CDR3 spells CASRRLAESTDTQYF. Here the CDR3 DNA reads TGTGCCAGCAGACGACTAGCGGAGAGCACAGATACGCAGTATTTT.

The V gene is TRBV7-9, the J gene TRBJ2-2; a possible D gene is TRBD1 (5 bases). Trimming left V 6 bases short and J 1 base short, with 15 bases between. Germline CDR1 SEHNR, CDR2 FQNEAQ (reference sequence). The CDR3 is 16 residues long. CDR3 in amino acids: CASSYRGAENTGELFF. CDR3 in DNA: TGTGCCAGCAGTTATAGGGGCGCAGAGAACACCGGGGAGCTGTTTTTT.

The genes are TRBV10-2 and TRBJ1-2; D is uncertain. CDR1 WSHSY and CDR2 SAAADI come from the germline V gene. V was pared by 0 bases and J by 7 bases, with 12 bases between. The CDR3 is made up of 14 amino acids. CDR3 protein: CASSESGWDPGYTF. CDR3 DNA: TGCGCCAGCAGTGAGTCGGGTTGGGATCCTGGCTACACCTTC.

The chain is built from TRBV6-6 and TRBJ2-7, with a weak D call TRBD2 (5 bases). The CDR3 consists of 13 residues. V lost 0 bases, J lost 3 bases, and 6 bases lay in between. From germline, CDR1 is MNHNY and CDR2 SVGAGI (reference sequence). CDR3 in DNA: TGTGCCAGCAGTTACTCCGAGGGCTACGAGCAGTACTTC. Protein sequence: CASSYSEGYEQYF.

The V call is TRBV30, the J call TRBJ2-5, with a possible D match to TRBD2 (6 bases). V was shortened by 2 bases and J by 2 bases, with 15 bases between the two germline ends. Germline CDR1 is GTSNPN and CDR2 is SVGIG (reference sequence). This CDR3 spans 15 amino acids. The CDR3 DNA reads TGTGCCTGGAGTTTCCACGGGGGAGTGCAAGAGACCCAGTACTTC. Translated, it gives CAWSFHGGVQETQYF.

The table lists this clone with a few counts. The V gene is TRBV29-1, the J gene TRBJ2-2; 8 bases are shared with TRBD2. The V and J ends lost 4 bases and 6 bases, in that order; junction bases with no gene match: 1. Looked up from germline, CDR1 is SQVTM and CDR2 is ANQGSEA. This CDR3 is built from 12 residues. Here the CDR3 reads CSVVAGSGELFF. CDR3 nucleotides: TGCAGCGTTGTAGCGGGGTCCGGGGAGCTGTTTTTT.

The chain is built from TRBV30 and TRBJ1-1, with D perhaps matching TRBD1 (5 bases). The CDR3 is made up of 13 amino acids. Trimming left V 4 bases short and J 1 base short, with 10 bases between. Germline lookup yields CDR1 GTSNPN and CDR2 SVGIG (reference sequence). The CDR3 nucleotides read TGTGCCTGGATGCGGGGACCGAACACTGAAGCTTTCTTT. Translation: CAWMRGPNTEAFF.

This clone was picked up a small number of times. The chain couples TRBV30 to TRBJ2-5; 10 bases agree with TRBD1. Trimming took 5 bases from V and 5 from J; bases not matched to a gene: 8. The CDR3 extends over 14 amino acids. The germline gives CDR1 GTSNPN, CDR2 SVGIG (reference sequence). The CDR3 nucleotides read TGTGCCTGGGCCCAGACAGGGGGCTATGAGACCCAGTACTTC. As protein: CAWAQTGGYETQYF.

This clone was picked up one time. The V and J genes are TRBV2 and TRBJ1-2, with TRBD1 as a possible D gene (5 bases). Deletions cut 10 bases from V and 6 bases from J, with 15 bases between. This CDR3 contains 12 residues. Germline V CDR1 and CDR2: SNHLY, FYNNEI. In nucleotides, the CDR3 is TGTGCCACCCCGGACACGGATAATGGCTACACCTTC. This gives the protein CATPDTDNGYTF.

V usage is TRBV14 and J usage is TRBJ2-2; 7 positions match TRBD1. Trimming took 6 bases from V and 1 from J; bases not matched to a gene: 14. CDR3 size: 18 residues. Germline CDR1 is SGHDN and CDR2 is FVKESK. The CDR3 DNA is TGTGCCAGCAGTCACAACGACAGGGCCTTCCTGAACACCGGGGAGCTGTTTTTT. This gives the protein CASSHNDRAFLNTGELFF.

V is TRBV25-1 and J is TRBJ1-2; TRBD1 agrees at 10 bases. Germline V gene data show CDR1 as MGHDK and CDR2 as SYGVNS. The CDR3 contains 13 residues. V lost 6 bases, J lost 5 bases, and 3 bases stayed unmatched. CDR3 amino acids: CASRPGQGYGYTF. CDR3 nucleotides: TGTGCCAGCAGGCCGGGACAGGGGTATGGCTACACCTTC.

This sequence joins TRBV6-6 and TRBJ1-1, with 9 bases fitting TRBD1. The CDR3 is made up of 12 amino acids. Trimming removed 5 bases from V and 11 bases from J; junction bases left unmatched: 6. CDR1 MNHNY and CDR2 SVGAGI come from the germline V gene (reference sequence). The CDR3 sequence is CASSTGQGIAFF. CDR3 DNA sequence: TGTGCCAGCAGTACCGGACAGGGGATCGCTTTCTTT.

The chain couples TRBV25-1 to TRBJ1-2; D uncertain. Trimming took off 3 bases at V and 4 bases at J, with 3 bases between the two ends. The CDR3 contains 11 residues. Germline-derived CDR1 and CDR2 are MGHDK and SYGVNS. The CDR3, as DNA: TGTGCCAGCAGTGATGGCTATGGCTACACCTTC. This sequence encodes CASSDGYGYTF.

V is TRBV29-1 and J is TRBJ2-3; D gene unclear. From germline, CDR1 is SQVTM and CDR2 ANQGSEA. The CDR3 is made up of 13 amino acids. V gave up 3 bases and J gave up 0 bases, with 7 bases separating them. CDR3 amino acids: CSVDGKSTDTQYF. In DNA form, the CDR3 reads TGCAGCGTTGATGGCAAGAGCACAGATACGCAGTATTTT.

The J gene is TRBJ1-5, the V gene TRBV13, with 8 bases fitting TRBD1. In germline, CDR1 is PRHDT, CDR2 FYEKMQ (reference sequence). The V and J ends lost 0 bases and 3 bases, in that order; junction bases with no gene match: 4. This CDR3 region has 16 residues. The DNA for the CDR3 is TGTGCCAGCAGCTTAGGAGGGACAGGATCCAATCAGCCCCAGCATTTT. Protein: CASSLGGTGSNQPQHF.

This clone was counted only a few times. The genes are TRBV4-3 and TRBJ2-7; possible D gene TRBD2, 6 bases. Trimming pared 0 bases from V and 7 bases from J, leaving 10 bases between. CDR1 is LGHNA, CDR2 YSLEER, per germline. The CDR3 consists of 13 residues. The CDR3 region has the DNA TGCGCCAGCAGCCAAGATCTTAGCGGAGAGCAGTACTTC. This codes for CASSQDLSGEQYF.

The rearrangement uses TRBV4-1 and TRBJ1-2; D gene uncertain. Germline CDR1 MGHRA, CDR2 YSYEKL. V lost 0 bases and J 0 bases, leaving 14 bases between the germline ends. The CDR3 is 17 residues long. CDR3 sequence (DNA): TGCGCCAGCAGCCAAGATGAGGCGGGCCGAGCTAACTATGGCTACACCTTC. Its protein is CASSQDEAGRANYGYTF.

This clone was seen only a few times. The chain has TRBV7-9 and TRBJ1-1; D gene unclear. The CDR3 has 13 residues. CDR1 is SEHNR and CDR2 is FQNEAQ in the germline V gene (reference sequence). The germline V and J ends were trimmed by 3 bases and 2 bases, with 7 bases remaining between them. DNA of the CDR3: TGTGCCAGCAGCTTTCGAACAAACACTGAAGCTTTCTTT. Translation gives CASSFRTNTEAFF.